What follows describes a single TCR beta chain. Its cognate antigen is unknown. The sample is drawn from a study of T cells after yellow fever vaccination. Trimming took 6 bases from V and 5 from J; bases not matched to a gene: 9. The CDR3 contains 13 residues. CDR1 and CDR2 (germline): GTSNPN, SVGIG (reference sequence). Whole-study results and caveats: Abundant bulk-derived clonotypes could contaminate FACS-sorted repertoires. Clonotypes appearing in both CD4 and CD8 compartments existed, and their share was small. Subsequent to the booster, the majority of primary-vaccination clones reappeared (96% CD4, 80% to 90% CD8).

As TCR cDNA was made by 5'RACE template switching, a universal primer site and UMIs were added. TCRdb recomputed calls from the 5' RACE reads with MiXCR, one row per CDR3 protein. The table lists 550,000 to 750,000 distinct CDR3 sequences, roughly 13% of them singletons, with around an eighth in the top ten. V gene TRBV30 combines with J gene TRBJ2-5; TRBD2 agrees at 7 bases. The specimen was PBMCs, collected on the day of the yellow fever booster vaccination. The source is a young man who received the YFV17D yellow fever vaccine. CDR3 DNA: TGTGCCTGTGCCCTACTAGCGACGGAGACCCAGTACTTC. As protein: CACALLATETQYF. Looking up the rest from reference TRBV30 and TRBJ2-5 gives the full variable domain: SQTIHQWPATLVQPVGSPLSLECTVEGTSNPNLYWYRQAAGRGLQLLFYSVGIGQISSEVPQNLSASRPQDRQFILSSKKLLLSDSGFYLCACALLATETQYFGPGTRLLVL.